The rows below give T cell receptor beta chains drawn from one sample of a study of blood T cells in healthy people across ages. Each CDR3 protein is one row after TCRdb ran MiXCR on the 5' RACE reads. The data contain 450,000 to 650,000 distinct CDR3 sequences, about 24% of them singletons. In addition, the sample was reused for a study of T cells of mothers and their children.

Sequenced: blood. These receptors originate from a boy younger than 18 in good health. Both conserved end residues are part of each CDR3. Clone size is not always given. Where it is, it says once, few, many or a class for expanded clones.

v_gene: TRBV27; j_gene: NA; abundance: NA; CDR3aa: CASSPGTSAYEQFF
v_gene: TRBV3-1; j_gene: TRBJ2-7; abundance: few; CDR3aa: CASSQAGDYEQYF
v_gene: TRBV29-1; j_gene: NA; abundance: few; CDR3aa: CSAIVLATSGRALSNNEQFF
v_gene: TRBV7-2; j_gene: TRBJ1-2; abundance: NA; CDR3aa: CASSLTPAPYGYTF
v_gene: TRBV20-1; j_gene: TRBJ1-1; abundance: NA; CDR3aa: CSARGAGTRPGVNTEAFF
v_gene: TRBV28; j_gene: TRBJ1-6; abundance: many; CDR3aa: CASNLDPSPLHF
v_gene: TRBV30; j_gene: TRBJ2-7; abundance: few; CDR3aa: CAWGRVSYEQYF
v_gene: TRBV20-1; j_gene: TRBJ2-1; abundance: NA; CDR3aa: CSARDQSDLRSYNEQFF
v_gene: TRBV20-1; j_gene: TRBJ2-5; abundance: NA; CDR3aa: CSARDFLTPGETQYF
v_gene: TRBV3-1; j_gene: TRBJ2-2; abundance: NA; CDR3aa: CASRLRTGGTGELFF
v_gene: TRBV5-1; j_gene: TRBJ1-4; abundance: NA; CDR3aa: CASSPGDRATNEKLLF
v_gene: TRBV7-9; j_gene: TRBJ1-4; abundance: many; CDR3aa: CASSSKTGQNEKLFF
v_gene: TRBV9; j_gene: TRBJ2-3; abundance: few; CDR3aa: CASSNSGGIGTDTQYF
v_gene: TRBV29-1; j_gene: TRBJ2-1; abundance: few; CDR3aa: CSVEFTSGTSYNEQFF
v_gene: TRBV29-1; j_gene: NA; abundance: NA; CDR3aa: CSVGGPMGDEQFF
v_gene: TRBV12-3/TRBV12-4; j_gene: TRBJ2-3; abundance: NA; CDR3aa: CASSLGGVGTDTQYF
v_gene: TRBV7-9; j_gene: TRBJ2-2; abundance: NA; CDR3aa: CASTDRENTGELFF
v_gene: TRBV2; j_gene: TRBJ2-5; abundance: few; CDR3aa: CASGPGSTGIETQYF
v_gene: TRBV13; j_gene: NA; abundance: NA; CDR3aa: CASSPSPSEQYF
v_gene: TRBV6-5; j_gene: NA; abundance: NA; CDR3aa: CASSMGQSRGETQYF
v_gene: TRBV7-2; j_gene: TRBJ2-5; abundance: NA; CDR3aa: CASRDLAGGLEETQYF
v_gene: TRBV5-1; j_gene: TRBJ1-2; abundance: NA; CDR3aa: CASSLAGGGTYGYTF
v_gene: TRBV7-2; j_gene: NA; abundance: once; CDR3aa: CASSLDGALAVENSYEQYF
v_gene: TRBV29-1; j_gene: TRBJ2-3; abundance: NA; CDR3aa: CSVEGGSTDTQYF
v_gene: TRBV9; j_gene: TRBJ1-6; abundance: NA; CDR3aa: CASSVAGGPNSPLHF
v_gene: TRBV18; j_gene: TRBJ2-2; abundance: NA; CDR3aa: CASSPTGPEPTGELFF
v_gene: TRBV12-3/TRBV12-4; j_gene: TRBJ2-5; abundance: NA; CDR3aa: CASGGTGGRETQYF
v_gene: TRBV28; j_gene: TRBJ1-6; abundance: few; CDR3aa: CASTEESRGSSYNSPLHF
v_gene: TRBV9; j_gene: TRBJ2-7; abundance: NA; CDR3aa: CAHPRDGTYEQYF
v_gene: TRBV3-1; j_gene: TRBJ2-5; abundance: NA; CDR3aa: CASSQDGTGAGETQYF
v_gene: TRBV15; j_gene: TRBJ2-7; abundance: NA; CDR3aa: CATSSSYREDEQYF
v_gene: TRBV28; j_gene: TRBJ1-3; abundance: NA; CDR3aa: CASSLQGISGNTIYF
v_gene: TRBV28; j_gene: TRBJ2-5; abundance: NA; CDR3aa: CASFALAGGEETQYF
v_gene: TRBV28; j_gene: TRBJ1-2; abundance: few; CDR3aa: CASNHQPPLNYGYTF
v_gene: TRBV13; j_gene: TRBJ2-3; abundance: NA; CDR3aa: CASSLRGILTDTQYF
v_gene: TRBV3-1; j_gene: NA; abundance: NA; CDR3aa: CASSYGGQPYEQYF
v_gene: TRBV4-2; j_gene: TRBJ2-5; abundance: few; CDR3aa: CASSQDIAGGAETQYF
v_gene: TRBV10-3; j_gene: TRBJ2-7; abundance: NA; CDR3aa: CAISERERRPYEQYF
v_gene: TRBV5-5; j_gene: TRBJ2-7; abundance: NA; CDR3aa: CASSLAGWGSNSYEQYF
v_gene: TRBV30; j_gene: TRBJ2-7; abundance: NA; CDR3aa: CAWNPTGVEQYF
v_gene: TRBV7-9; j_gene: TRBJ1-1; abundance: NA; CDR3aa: CATQSGTEAFF
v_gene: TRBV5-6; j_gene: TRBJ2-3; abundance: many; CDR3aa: CASSFSSRDTQYF
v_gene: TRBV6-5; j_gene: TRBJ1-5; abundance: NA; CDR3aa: CASSPRGRGNQPQHF
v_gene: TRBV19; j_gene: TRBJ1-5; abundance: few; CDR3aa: CASRSPRQGAGQPQHF
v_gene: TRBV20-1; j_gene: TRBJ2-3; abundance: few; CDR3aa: CSGLRESDTQYF
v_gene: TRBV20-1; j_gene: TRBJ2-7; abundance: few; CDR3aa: CSALQGSRYEQYF
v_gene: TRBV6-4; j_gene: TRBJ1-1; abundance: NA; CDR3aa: CASSAGARTEAFF
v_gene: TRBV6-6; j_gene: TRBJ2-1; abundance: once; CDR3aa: CASRGGGPSEQFF
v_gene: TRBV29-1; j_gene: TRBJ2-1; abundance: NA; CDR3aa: CSVDGEGNEQFF
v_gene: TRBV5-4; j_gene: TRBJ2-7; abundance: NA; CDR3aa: CASSLVTGDNEQYF
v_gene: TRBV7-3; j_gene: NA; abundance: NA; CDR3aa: CASSSRGRGEQFF
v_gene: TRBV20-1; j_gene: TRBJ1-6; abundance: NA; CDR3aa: CSARGGHTNSPLHF
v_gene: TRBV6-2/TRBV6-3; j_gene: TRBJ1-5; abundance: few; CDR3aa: CASSYAGINQPQHF